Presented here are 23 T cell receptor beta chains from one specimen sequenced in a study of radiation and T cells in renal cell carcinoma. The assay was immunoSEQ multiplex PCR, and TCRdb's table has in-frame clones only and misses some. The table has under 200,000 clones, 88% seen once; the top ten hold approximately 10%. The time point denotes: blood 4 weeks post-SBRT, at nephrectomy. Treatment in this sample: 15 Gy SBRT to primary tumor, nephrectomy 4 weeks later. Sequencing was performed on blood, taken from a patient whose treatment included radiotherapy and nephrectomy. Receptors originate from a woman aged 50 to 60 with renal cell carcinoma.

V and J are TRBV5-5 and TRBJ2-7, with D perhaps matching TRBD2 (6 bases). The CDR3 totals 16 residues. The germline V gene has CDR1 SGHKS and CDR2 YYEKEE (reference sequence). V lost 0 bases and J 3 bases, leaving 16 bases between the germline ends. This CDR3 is CASSLEGGEVSYEQYF. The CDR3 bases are TGTGCCAGCAGCTTGGAAGGAGGGGAGGTAAGCTACGAGCAGTACTTC.

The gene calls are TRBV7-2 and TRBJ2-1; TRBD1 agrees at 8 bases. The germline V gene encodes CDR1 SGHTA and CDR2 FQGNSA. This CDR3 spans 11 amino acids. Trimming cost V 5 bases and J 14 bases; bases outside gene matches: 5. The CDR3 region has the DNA TGTGCCAGCAGCCTGGACAGGGTAAAGTTCTTC. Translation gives CASSLDRVKFF.

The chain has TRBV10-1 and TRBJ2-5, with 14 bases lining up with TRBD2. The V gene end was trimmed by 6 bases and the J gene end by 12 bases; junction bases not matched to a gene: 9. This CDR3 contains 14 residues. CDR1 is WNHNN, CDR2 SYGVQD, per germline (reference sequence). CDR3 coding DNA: TGCGCCAGCAGCCCTGGACTAGCGGGGGGCAAGAAGTACTTC. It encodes CASSPGLAGGKKYF.

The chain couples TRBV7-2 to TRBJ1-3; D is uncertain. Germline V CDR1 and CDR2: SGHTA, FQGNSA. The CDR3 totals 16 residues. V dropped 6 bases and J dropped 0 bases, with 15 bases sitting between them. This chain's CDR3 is CASSRMVVSSGNTIYF. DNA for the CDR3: TGTGCCAGCAGTCGGATGGTGGTCAGCTCTGGAAACACCATATATTTT. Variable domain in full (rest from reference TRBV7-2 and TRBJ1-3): GAGVSQSPSNKVTEKGKDVELRCDPISGHTALYWYRQSLGQGLEFLIYFQGNSAPDKSGLPSDRFSAERTGGSVSTLTIQRTQQEDSAVYLCASSRMVVSSGNTIYFGEGSWLTVV.

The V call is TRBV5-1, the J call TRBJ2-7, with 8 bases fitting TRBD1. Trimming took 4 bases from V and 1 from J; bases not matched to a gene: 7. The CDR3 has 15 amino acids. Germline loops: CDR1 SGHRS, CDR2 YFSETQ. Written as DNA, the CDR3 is TGCGCCAGCAGCCCATCCAGGGGGCGGTCCTACGAGCAGTACTTC. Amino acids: CASSPSRGRSYEQYF. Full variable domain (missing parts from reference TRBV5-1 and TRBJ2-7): KAGVTQTPRYLIKTRGQQVTLSCSPISGHRSVSWYQQTPGQGLQFLFEYFSETQRNKGNFPGRFSGRQFSNSRSEMNVSTLELGDSALYLCASSPSRGRSYEQYFGPGTRLTVT.

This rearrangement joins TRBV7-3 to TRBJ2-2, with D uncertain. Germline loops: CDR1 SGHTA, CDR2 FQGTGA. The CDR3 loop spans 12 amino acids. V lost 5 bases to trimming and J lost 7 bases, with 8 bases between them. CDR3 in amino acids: CASSLLFGELFF. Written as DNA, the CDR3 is TGTGCCAGCAGCCTCCTTTTCGGGGAGCTGTTTTTT. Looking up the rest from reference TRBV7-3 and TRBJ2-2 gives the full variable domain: GAGVSQTPSNKVTEKGKYVELRCDPISGHTALYWYRQSLGQGPEFLIYFQGTGAADDSGLPNDRFFAVRPEGSVSTLKIQRTERGDSAVYLCASSLLFGELFFGEGSRLTVL.

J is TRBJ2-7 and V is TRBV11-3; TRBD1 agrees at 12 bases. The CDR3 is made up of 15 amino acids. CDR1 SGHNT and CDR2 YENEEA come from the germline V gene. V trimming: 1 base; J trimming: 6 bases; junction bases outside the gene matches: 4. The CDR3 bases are TGTGCCAGCAGCTTAGGGGGACAGGGGGCACGCGAGCAGTACTTC. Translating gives CASSLGGQGAREQYF.

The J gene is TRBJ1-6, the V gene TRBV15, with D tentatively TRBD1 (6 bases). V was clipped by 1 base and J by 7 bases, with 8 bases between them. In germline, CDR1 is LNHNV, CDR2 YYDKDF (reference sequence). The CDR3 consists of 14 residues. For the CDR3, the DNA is TGTGCCACCAGCAGAGGACAGGACAATTCACCCCTCCACTTT. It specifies CATSRGQDNSPLHF.

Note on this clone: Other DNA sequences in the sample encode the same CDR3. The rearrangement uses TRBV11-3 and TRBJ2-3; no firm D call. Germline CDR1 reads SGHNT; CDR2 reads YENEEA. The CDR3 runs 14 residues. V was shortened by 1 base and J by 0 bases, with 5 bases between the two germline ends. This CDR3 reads CASSLGPSTDTQYF. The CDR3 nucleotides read TGTGCCAGCAGCTTAGGCCCCAGCACAGATACGCAGTATTTT. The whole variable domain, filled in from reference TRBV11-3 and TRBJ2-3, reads EAGVVQSPRYKIIEKKQPVAFWCNPISGHNTLYWYLQNLGQGPELLIRYENEEAVDDSQLPKDRFSAERLKGVDSTLKIQPAELGDSAVYLCASSLGPSTDTQYFGPGTRLTVL.

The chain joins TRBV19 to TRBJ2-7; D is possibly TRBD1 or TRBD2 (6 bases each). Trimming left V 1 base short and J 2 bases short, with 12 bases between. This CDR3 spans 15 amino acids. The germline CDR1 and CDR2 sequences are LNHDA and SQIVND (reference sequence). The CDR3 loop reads CASSIGWGAPYEQYF. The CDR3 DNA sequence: TGTGCCAGTAGTATAGGATGGGGGGCTCCCTACGAGCAGTACTTC.

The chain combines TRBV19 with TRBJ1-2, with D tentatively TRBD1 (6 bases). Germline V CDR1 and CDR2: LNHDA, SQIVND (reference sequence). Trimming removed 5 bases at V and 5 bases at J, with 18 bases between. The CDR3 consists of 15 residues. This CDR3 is CASSWVTGSGYGYTF. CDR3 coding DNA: TGTGCCAGTAGTTGGGTAACAGGGTCAGGGTATGGCTACACCTTC.

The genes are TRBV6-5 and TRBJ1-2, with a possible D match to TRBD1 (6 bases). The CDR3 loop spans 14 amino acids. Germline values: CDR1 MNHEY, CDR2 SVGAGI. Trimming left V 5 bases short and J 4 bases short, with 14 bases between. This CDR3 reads CASSMGGSVYGYTF. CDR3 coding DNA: TGTGCCAGCAGTATGGGGGGCTCGGTCTATGGCTACACCTTC.

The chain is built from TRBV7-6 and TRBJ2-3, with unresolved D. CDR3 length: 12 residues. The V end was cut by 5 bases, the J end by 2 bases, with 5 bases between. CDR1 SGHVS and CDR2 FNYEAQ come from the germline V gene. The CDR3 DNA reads TGTGCCAGCAGCCGATTCACAGATACGCAGTATTTT. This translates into CASSRFTDTQYF.

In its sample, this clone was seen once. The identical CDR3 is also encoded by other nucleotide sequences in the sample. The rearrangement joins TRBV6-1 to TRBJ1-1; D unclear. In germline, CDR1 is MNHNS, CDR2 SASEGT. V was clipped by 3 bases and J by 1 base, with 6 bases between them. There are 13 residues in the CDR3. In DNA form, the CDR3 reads TGTGCCAGCAGTGATCGGGGGAACACTGAAGCTTTCTTT. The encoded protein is CASSDRGNTEAFF.

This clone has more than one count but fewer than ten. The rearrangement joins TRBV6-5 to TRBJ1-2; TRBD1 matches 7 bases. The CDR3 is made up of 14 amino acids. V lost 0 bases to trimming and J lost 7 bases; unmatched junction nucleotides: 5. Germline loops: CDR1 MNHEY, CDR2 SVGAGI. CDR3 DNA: TGTGCCAGCAGTTACTCGGACAGGATCGGTGGCTACACCTTC. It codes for CASSYSDRIGGYTF.

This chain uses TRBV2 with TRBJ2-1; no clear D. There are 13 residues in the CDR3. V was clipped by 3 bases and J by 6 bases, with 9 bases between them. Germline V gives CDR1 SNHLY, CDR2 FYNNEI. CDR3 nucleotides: TGTGCCAGCAGTGAGTACGAAGGCAATGAGCAGTTCTTC. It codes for CASSEYEGNEQFF.

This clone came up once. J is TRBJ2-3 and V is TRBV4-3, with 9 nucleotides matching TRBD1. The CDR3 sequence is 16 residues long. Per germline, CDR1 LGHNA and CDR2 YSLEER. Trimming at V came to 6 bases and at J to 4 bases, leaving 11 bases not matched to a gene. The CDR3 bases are TGCGCCAGCAGTTCTCGTCCGGGACAGGGCGCAGATACGCAGTATTTT. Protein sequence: CASSSRPGQGADTQYF.

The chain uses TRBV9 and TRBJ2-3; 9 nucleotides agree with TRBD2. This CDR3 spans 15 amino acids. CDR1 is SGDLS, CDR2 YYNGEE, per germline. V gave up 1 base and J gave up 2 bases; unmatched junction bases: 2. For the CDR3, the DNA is TGTGCCAGCAGCGTACCTAGCGGGGACACAGATACGCAGTATTTT. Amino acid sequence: CASSVPSGDTDTQYF.

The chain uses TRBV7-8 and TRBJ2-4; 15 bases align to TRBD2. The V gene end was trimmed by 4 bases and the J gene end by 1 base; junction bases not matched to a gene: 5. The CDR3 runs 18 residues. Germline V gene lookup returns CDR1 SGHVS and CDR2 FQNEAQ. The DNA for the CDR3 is TGTGCCAGCAGCTCCGGACTAGCGGGGGGGCTCGCCAAAAACATTCAGTACTTC. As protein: CASSSGLAGGLAKNIQYF.

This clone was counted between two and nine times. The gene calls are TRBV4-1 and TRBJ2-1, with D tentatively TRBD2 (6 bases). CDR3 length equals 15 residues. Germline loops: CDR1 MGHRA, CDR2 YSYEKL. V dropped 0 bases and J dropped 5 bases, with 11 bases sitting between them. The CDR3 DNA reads TGCGCCAGCAGCCAAGAGGGACTGACAAACAATGAGCAGTTCTTC. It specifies CASSQEGLTNNEQFF.

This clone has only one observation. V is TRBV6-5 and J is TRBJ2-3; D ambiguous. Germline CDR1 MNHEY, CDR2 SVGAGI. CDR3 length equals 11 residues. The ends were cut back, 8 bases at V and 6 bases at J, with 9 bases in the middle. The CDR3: CASGSRDTQYF. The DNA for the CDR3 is TGTGCCAGCGGCAGTAGGGATACGCAGTATTTT.

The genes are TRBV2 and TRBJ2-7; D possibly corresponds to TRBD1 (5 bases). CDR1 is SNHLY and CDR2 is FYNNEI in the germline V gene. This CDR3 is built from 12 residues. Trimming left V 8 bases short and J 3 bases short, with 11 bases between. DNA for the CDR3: TGTGCCAGCTCTGCTAGGGGCTACGAGCAGTACTTC. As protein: CASSARGYEQYF.

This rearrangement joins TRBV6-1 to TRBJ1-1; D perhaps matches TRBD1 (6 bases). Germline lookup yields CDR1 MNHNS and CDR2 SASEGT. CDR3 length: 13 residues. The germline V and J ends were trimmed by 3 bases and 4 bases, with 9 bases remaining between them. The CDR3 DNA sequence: TGTGCCAGCAGTGACAGGGGAATCACTGAAGCTTTCTTT. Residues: CASSDRGITEAFF.